This paragraph reports one TCR beta chain. Trimming took 6 bases from V and 1 from J, leaving 6 bases between them. The CDR3 sequence is 11 residues long. CDR1 and CDR2 from the germline V gene are SQVTM and ANQGSEA. The data were produced by immunoSEQ multiplex PCR, yet TCRdb's version contains in-frame clones alone and is incomplete. Among some 79,000 clones listed, more than 75% were seen once. The data derive from a study of control samples from healthy donors and cancer patients. Sequencing was done on a sample of blood. The clonotype comes from a woman between 45 and 65 years old in good health. V is TRBV29-1 and J is TRBJ2-5; the D is unclear. The CDR3 loop reads CSVRPQETQYF. CDR3 DNA sequence: TGCAGCGTCCGACCCCAAGAGACCCAGTACTTC.